Listed below are T cell receptor beta chains from one sample, sequenced in a study of blood T cell repertoires in COVID-19. The assay was immunoSEQ multiplex PCR, and TCRdb's table has in-frame clones only and misses some. This table has 150,000 or so clones, more than 80% appearing once. Material: peripheral blood. The receptors shown here come from a human donor with acute or convalescent COVID-19. The donor label of this sample is uncertain. Both conserved end residues are part of each CDR3. D genes are given only for firm matches. Part of the rows lack a size; the others show once, few, many or a class for expanded clones.

v_gene,abundance,d_gene,j_gene,CDR3nt,CDR3aa
TRBV11-3,once,TRBD1,TRBJ2-1,TGTGCCAGCAGCGCCTGGGACAGGGAGAGAAATGAGCAGTTCTTC,CASSAWDRERNEQFF
TRBV25-1,few,TRBD1,TRBJ1-2,TGTGCCAGCACTCGTTCAGCAGGGGGCGATGGCTACACCTTC,CASTRSAGGDGYTF
TRBV18,.,.,TRBJ1-1,TGTGCCAGCTCACCAGGGGGGGACGACACTGAAGCTTTCTTT,CASSPGGDDTEAFF
TRBV4-1,.,.,TRBJ1-2,TGCGCCAGCAGCCAATATTCCGAGGGTTCTAACTATGGCTACACCTTC,CASSQYSEGSNYGYTF
TRBV5-1,.,TRBD1,TRBJ2-4,TGCGCCAGCAGCTTGGGGAGGGGACAGGGGAACATTCAGTACTTC,CASSLGRGQGNIQYF
TRBV7-9,.,.,TRBJ2-7,TGTGCCAGCAGCTGGAGGTACGAGCAGTACTTC,CASSWRYEQYF
TRBV24-1,.,TRBD1,TRBJ1-5,TGTGCCACCAGTCGACAGGGGGACAATCAGCCCCAGCATTTT,CATSRQGDNQPQHF
TRBV24-1,few,TRBD1,TRBJ2-1,TGTGCCACCAGTGATTCGGGACAGTACAATGAGCAGTTCTTC,CATSDSGQYNEQFF
TRBV28,.,.,TRBJ1-1,TGTGCCAGCAGTTTAAGGGTCATCCGGGGCACTGAAGCTTTCTTT,CASSLRVIRGTEAFF
TRBV5-6,.,.,TRBJ2-1,TGTGCCAGCACCTATCTATCCCCCTACAATGAGCAGTTCTTC,CASTYLSPYNEQFF
TRBV6-5,.,TRBD1,TRBJ1-2,TGTGCCAGCAGCATCACAGGGGAATATGGCTACACCTTC,CASSITGEYGYTF
TRBV4-1,.,.,TRBJ1-2,TGCGCCAGCAGCCATGCCGCCGCCCTCGGCTATGGCTACACCTTC,CASSHAAALGYGYTF